The 17 T cell receptor beta chains below all came from one sample that was sequenced in a study of sequential checkpoint blockade in melanoma. The treatment is: randomized to nivolumab then ipilimumab (arm A) or the reverse (arm B). Profiling relied on immunoSEQ multiplex PCR, and the TCRdb table lists in-frame clones only, not all of them. This table has fewer than 30,000 clones, around three quarters appearing once. Sample: CD8+ T cells sorted from blood (inferred from file names), taken from a patient given nivolumab and ipilimumab in sequence. The receptors were gathered from a human donor with melanoma.

The rearrangement joins TRBV2 to TRBJ2-7; D is undetermined. Germline V gene data show CDR1 as SNHLY and CDR2 as FYNNEI. Deletions cut 1 base from V and 2 bases from J, with 9 bases between. This CDR3 contains 14 residues. The CDR3 protein is CASSEEANTYEQYF. The CDR3 nucleotides are TGTGCCAGCAGTGAAGAAGCGAACACCTACGAGCAGTACTTC.

This chain connects TRBV7-8 to TRBJ1-5; D unresolved. V lost 5 bases, J lost 0 bases, and 5 bases lay in between. The germline V gene encodes CDR1 SGHVS and CDR2 FQNEAQ. The CDR3 is made up of 13 amino acids. CDR3 DNA: TGTGCCAGCAGCCTGAGTAGCAATCAGCCCCAGCATTTT. Amino acids: CASSLSSNQPQHF.

In its sample, this clone was seen once. The chain couples TRBV19 to TRBJ1-1; D unclear. There are 14 residues in the CDR3. Looked up from germline, CDR1 is LNHDA and CDR2 is SQIVND (reference sequence). V shed 5 bases and J shed 3 bases, with 13 bases lying between them. This CDR3 is CASSLFGGHTEAFF. As DNA, the CDR3 is TGTGCCAGTAGTCTCTTTGGAGGGCACACTGAAGCTTTCTTT.

The rearrangement links TRBV27 to TRBJ1-2, with D maybe TRBD1 (6 bases). Germline V gene data show CDR1 as MNHEY and CDR2 as SMNVEV (reference sequence). The germline V and J ends were trimmed by 2 bases and 3 bases, with 10 bases remaining between them. This CDR3 contains 14 residues. CDR3 sequence: CASSLGAGDYGYTF. CDR3 nucleotide sequence: TGTGCCAGCAGTTTAGGGGCAGGGGACTATGGCTACACCTTC.

The chain is built from TRBV29-1 and TRBJ2-7; D possibly corresponds to TRBD1 (6 bases). There are 15 residues in the CDR3. With 0 bases removed from V and 3 bases from J, the gap between germline ends came to 15 bases. Germline lookup yields CDR1 SQVTM and CDR2 ANQGSEA. CDR3 nucleotides: TGCAGCGTTGAAGATCGGTCAGGGGCCCTCTACGAGCAGTACTTC. It specifies CSVEDRSGALYEQYF.

The sample holds a few counts of this clone. The chain carries TRBV25-1 and TRBJ1-1; D is ambiguous. Trimming removed 3 bases at V and 0 bases at J, with 11 bases between. This CDR3 has 15 residues. The germline V gene encodes CDR1 MGHDK and CDR2 SYGVNS. The CDR3 DNA follows: TGTGCCAGCAGTGATCCAGGAAGCATGAACACTGAAGCTTTCTTT. It is translated as CASSDPGSMNTEAFF.

The chain has TRBV18 and TRBJ2-3; 9 nucleotides match TRBD1. CDR1 KGHSH and CDR2 LQKENI come from the germline V gene. This CDR3 is built from 15 residues. The V gene end was trimmed by 3 bases and the J gene end by 4 bases; junction bases not matched to a gene: 5. The chain's CDR3 is CASSPWDRVPDTQYF. For the CDR3, the DNA is TGTGCCAGCTCACCTTGGGACAGGGTACCAGATACGCAGTATTTT. The variable domain in full, with the rest retrieved from reference TRBV18 and TRBJ2-3, is NAGVMQNPRHLVRRRGQEARLRCSPMKGHSHVYWYRQLPEEGLKFMVYLQKENIIDESGMPKERFSAEFPKEGPSILRIQQVVRGDSAAYFCASSPWDRVPDTQYFGPGTRLTVL.

The chain uses TRBV7-8 and TRBJ2-1; 7 nucleotides match TRBD2. The junction had 3 bases not matched to a gene; V was cut back by 1 base and J by 6 bases. The CDR3 length is 14 residues. Germline lookup yields CDR1 SGHVS and CDR2 FQNEAQ. In nucleotides, the CDR3 is TGTGCCAGCAGCTTAGAGCCTAGCGGCAATGAGCAGTTCTTC. Protein product: CASSLEPSGNEQFF.

This clone was counted only a few times. The rearrangement links TRBV5-1 to TRBJ1-1; possible D gene TRBD1, 5 bases. V was shortened by 4 bases and J by 1 base, with 11 bases between the two germline ends. The V gene's germline CDR1 is SGHRS and CDR2 YFSETQ. There are 14 residues in the CDR3. The CDR3 nucleotides read TGCGCCAGCAGCCTGTCGGGGGGGAACACTGAAGCTTTCTTT. It is translated as CASSLSGGNTEAFF.

The chain uses TRBV7-9 and TRBJ2-1; 14 bases align to TRBD2. The CDR3 consists of 17 residues. V lost 4 bases and J lost 5; bases outside the gene matches: 7. Germline CDR1 reads SEHNR; CDR2 reads FQNEAQ (reference sequence). The CDR3 coding sequence is TGTGCCAGCAGCTCCCGAGAGGGACTAGCGGGAGACAATGAGCAGTTCTTC. It is translated as CASSSREGLAGDNEQFF.

The CDR3 here is CASSSFFSGGGEQYF. DNA of the CDR3: TGTGCCAGCAGCTCATTCTTTAGCGGGGGGGGCGAGCAGTACTTC. The gene calls are TRBV7-2 and TRBJ2-7; 11 bases are shared with TRBD2. V gave up 4 bases and J gave up 6 bases; unmatched junction bases: 8. Per the germline V gene, CDR1 is SGHTA and CDR2 is FQGNSA. The CDR3 covers 15 residues.

The chain employs TRBV6-4 and TRBJ2-2, with 7 bases fitting TRBD1. Germline V lookup: CDR1 MRHNA, CDR2 SNTAGT. This CDR3 has 14 residues. V dropped 6 bases and J dropped 4; count of bases not matched to a gene: 5. The CDR3 loop is CASSETGFTGELFF. The DNA for the CDR3 is TGTGCCAGCAGCGAGACAGGGTTCACCGGGGAGCTGTTTTTT.

This clone was detected only once. The chain has TRBV29-1 and TRBJ2-7, with D perhaps matching TRBD2 (7 bases). Germline V gives CDR1 SQVTM, CDR2 ANQGSEA. This CDR3 region has 12 residues. V was cut by 4 bases and J by 6 bases, with 13 bases left in between. Written as DNA, the CDR3 is TGCAGCGTTGGAGGGGGGGCCGGCGAGCAGTACTTC. Translation gives CSVGGGAGEQYF.

V and J are TRBV27 and TRBJ2-1; no clear D. Trimming cost V 3 bases and J 4 bases, with 13 bases left between them. Germline V gene lookup returns CDR1 MNHEY and CDR2 SMNVEV (reference sequence). This CDR3 has 15 amino acids. CDR3 region: CASSFGQTGYNEQFF. Here the CDR3 DNA reads TGTGCCAGCAGTTTCGGCCAAACCGGGTACAATGAGCAGTTCTTC.

The chain couples TRBV9 to TRBJ2-7; 7 bases agree with TRBD1. The CDR3 totals 15 residues. Trimming took 0 bases from V and 0 from J; bases not matched to a gene: 3. CDR1 is SGDLS and CDR2 is YYNGEE in the germline V gene. The CDR3 bases are TGTGCCAGCAGCGTAGAGGGACAGAGCTCCTACGAGCAGTACTTC. Its translation is CASSVEGQSSYEQYF.

The rearrangement links TRBV4-1 to TRBJ2-1; 7 bases map to TRBD1. J was trimmed by 7 bases and V by 3 bases; bases with no gene match: 6. There are 14 residues in the CDR3. Germline values: CDR1 MGHRA, CDR2 YSYEKL. Here the CDR3 DNA reads TGCGCCAGCAGCCACACAGGGGATGGGAATGAGCAGTTCTTC. Translating gives CASSHTGDGNEQFF.

The chain uses TRBV27 and TRBJ2-7, with TRBD2 matching 10 bases. CDR1 is MNHEY, CDR2 SMNVEV, per germline (reference sequence). V gave up 5 bases and J gave up 2 bases; unmatched junction bases: 6. The CDR3 sequence is 15 residues long. The CDR3 loop reads CASSPYSGGPYEQYF. The CDR3 DNA follows: TGTGCCAGCAGTCCATATAGCGGGGGGCCCTACGAGCAGTACTTC.